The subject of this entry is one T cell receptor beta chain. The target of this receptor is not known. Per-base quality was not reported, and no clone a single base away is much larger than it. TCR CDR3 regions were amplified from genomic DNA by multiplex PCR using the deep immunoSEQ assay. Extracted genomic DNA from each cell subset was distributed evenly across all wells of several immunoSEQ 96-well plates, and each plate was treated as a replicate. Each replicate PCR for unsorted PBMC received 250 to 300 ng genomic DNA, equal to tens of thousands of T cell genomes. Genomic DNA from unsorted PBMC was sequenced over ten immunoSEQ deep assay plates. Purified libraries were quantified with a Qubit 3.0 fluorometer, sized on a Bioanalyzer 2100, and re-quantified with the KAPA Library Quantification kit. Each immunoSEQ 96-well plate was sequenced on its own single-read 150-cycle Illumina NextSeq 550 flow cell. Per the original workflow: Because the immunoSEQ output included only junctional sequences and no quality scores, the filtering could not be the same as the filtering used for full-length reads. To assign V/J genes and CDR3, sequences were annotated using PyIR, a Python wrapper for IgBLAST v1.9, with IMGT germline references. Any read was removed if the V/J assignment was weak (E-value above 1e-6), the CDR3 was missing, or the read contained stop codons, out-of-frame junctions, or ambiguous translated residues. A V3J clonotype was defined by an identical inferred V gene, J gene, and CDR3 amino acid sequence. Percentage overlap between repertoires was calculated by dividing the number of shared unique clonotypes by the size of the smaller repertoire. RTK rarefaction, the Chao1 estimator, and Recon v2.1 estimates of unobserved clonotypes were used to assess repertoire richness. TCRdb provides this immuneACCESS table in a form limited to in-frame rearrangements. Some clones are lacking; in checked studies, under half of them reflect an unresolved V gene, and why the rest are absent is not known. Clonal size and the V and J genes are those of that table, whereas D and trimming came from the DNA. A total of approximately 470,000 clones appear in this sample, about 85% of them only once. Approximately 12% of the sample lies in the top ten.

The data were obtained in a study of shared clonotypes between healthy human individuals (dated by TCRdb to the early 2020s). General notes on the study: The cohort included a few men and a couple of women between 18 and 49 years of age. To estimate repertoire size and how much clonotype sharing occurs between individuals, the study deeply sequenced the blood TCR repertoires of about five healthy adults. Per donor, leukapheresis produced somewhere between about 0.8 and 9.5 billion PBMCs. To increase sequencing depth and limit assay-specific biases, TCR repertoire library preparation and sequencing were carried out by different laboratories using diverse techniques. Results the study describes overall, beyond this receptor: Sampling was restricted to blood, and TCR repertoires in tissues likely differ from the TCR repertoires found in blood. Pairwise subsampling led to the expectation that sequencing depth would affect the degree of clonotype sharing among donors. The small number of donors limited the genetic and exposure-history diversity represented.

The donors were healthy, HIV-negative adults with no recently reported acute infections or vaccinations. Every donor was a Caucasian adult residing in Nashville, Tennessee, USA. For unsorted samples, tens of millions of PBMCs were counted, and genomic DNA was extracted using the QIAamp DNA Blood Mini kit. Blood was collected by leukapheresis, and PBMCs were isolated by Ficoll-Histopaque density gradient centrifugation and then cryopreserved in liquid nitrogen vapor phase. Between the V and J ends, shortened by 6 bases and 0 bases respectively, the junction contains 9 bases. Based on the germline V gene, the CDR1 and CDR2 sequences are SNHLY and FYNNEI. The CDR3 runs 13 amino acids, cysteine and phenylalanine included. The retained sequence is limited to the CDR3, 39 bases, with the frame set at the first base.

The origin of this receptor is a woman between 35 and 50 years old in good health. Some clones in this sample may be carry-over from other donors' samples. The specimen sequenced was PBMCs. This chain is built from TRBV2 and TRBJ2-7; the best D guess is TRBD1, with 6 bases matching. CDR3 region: CASRRGSSYEQYF. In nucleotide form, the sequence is TGTGCCAGCAGGAGGGGGAGCTCCTACGAGCAGTACTTC.